These 16 T cell receptor beta chains were all obtained from the same sample, sequenced in a study of identical twins. TCRdb called the 5' RACE reads again in MiXCR, with one record for every CDR3 protein. In the table there are approximately 1.8 million distinct CDR3 sequences, roughly a third of which are singletons. Material for sequencing was cord blood. Every receptor here comes from a newborn girl in good health.

This chain joins TRBV7-9 and TRBJ1-2, with D uncertain. The length of the CDR3 is 12 residues. The V and J ends lost 5 bases and 6 bases respectively, with 10 bases between them. Germline V gene sequence: CDR1 SEHNR, CDR2 FQNEAQ (reference sequence). As DNA, the CDR3 is TGTGCCAGCAGCGTAGGGATCCATGGCTACACCTTC. It encodes CASSVGIHGYTF.

This clonotype was counted at least ten times. The V and J genes are TRBV18 and TRBJ2-3; D call uncertain. The CDR3 sequence is 13 residues long. V shed 8 bases and J shed 0 bases, with 9 bases lying between them. Germline lookup yields CDR1 KGHSH and CDR2 LQKENI. In DNA, the CDR3 is TGTGCCAGCAGCCCGGCTAGCACAGATACGCAGTATTTT. Translated, it gives CASSPASTDTQYF. The whole variable domain, filled in from reference TRBV18 and TRBJ2-3, reads NAGVMQNPRHLVRRRGQEARLRCSPMKGHSHVYWYRQLPEEGLKFMVYLQKENIIDESGMPKERFSAEFPKEGPSILRIQQVVRGDSAAYFCASSPASTDTQYFGPGTRLTVL.

This clonotype was seen many times. V usage is TRBV10-3 and J usage is TRBJ2-7; 8 nucleotides agree with TRBD1. The CDR3 length is 14 residues. Germline V gene lookup returns CDR1 ENHRY and CDR2 SYGVKD. The ends lost 2 bases at V and 2 bases at J; junction bases unmatched: 2. The CDR3 loop is CAISEPTGAYEQYF. For the CDR3, the DNA is TGTGCCATCAGTGAGCCGACAGGGGCCTACGAGCAGTACTTC.

The CDR3 coding sequence is TGTGCCAGCAGATCCCGAGCGGGAAGATCCTACAATGAGCAGTACTTC. Encoded protein: CASRSRAGRSYNEQYF. The chain joins TRBV6-5 to TRBJ2-1; TRBD2 matches 7 bases. TRBJ2-7 explains the end of the DNA better; the J call may be wrong. Germline CDR1 is MNHEY and CDR2 is SVGAGI. The CDR3 totals 16 residues.

The genes are TRBV5-1 and TRBJ2-1, with 7 positions matching TRBD2. The CDR3 is 15 amino acids. Germline assignment: CDR1 SGHRS and CDR2 YFSETQ. Trimming took 4 bases from V and 6 from J; bases not matched to a gene: 10. The CDR3 spells CASSLLGGRGNEQFF. In DNA form, the CDR3 reads TGCGCCAGCAGCCTACTCGGGGGGAGAGGCAATGAGCAGTTCTTC.

The V call is TRBV10-3, the J call TRBJ1-2, with D possibly TRBD1 on 5 matching bases. V was clipped by 4 bases and J by 7 bases, with 10 bases between them. This CDR3 is built from 12 residues. Looked up from germline, CDR1 is ENHRY and CDR2 is SYGVKD. The CDR3 DNA is TGTGCCATCAGTGTAGGGGAGGTTGGCTACACCTTC. It codes for CAISVGEVGYTF.

Only a few counts were recorded for this clonotype. The genes are TRBV12-3 or TRBV12-4 and TRBJ2-1, with 12 bases fitting TRBD1. CDR3 length equals 13 residues. V dropped 4 bases and J dropped 13; count of bases not matched to a gene: 5. CDR3 bases: TGTGCCAGCAGTTCCCCCGGGACAGGGGGCCAGTTCTTC. Amino acids: CASSSPGTGGQFF.

The CDR3: CASSLGMTLTEAFF. The CDR3 nucleotides are TGTGCCAGCAGTTTAGGTATGACACTCACTGAAGCTTTCTTT. V gene TRBV27 combines with J gene TRBJ1-1; unclear D gene. In germline, CDR1 is MNHEY, CDR2 SMNVEV (reference sequence). CDR3 length: 14 amino acids. The V gene lost 2 bases and the J gene lost 4 bases, with 11 bases spanning the gap.

The rearrangement links TRBV5-1 to TRBJ2-1; D is undetermined. With 2 bases removed from V and 7 bases from J, the gap between germline ends came to 10 bases. The CDR3 is 13 residues long. The V gene's germline CDR1 is SGHRS and CDR2 YFSETQ. CDR3 amino acids: CASSFVPANEQFF. For the CDR3, the DNA is TGCGCCAGCAGCTTCGTCCCGGCAAATGAGCAGTTCTTC.

The rearrangement joins TRBV6-6 to TRBJ1-6, with D perhaps matching TRBD1 (5 bases). The CDR3 loop spans 15 amino acids. Looked up from germline, CDR1 is MNHNY and CDR2 is SVGAGI (reference sequence). Trimming removed 0 bases at V and 7 bases at J, with 10 bases between. CDR3: CASSYSRGGNSPLHF. In DNA, the CDR3 is TGTGCCAGCAGTTACTCGAGGGGCGGGAATTCACCCCTCCACTTT.

The chain recombines TRBV9 with TRBJ2-7; TRBD1 matches at 7 bases. Trimming removed 0 bases from V and 3 bases from J; junction bases left unmatched: 3. This CDR3 has 14 amino acids. CDR1 SGDLS and CDR2 YYNGEE come from the germline V gene. The chain's CDR3 is CASSVEGAGYEQYF. For the CDR3, the DNA is TGTGCCAGCAGCGTAGAGGGGGCTGGCTACGAGCAGTACTTC.

The rearrangement joins TRBV28 to TRBJ1-4; D may be TRBD1 (6 bases). There are 16 residues in the CDR3. CDR1 and CDR2 from the germline V gene are MDHEN and SYDVKM. With 5 bases removed from V and 0 bases from J, the gap between germline ends came to 13 bases. CDR3 bases: TGTGCCAGCAGTCCGACAGGTCTTGCAACTAATGAAAAACTGTTTTTT. This encodes CASSPTGLATNEKLFF. Filled out from reference TRBV28 and TRBJ1-4, the complete variable domain reads DVKVTQSSRYLVKRTGEKVFLECVQDMDHENMFWYRQDPGLGLRLIYFSYDVKMKEKGDIPEGYSVSREKKERFSLILESASTNQTSMYLCASSPTGLATNEKLFFGSGTQLSVL.

The chain employs TRBV10-3 and TRBJ2-7, with D hard to call. The V gene lost 3 bases and the J gene lost 3 bases, with 12 bases spanning the gap. The CDR3 contains 14 residues. Germline V gene data show CDR1 as ENHRY and CDR2 as SYGVKD. CDR3 residues: CAISDPNEGYEQYF. CDR3 DNA: TGTGCCATCAGTGATCCGAACGAAGGCTACGAGCAGTACTTC.

The V call is TRBV21-1, the J call TRBJ1-4. TRBV21-1 is designated a pseudogene. The CDR3 is 16 amino acids. CDR3 sequence: CASSKALPEPIEKLFF. CDR3 sequence (DNA): TGTGCCAGCAGCAAAGCGCTGCCAGAGCCGATTGAAAAACTGTTTTTT.

Many counts were recorded for this clonotype. V gene TRBV27 combines with J gene TRBJ2-3; TRBD2 might be the D (5 bases). The CDR3 covers 13 residues. Trimming cost V 6 bases and J 4 bases, with 11 bases left between them. Germline assignment: CDR1 MNHEY and CDR2 SMNVEV (reference sequence). CDR3 DNA: TGTGCCAGCAGCCCCGAGAGGGCAGATACGCAGTATTTT. This sequence encodes CASSPERADTQYF.

This clonotype was counted only a few times. The chain employs TRBV20-1 and TRBJ2-2; a possible D gene is TRBD2 (5 bases). Per germline, CDR1 DFQATT and CDR2 SNEGSKA (reference sequence). V lost 3 bases and J 7 bases, leaving 18 bases between the germline ends. The CDR3 has 15 residues. CDR3 amino acids: CSARHPRTLHGELFF. In DNA, the CDR3 is TGCAGTGCTAGGCACCCCCGGACTCTTCACGGGGAGCTGTTTTTT.